A selection of T cell receptor beta chains follows, all from one sample in a study of cytomegalovirus exposure and HLA in healthy donors. The method was immunoSEQ multiplex PCR; TCRdb's version includes in-frame clones alone and lacks a portion of them. The profile shows approximately 140,000 clones, roughly 80% of them singletons. Sequenced material: PBMCs. These TCRs come from a human donor in good health. Each CDR3 is given with its conserved first and last residue. D genes are given only for firm matches.

d_gene	j_gene	v_gene	CDR3aa
NA	TRBJ1-4	TRBV10-2	CASSKKRATNEKLFF
NA	TRBJ1-2	TRBV11-1	CASSPRKGGVNYGYTF
NA	TRBJ2-7	TRBV2	CASRYDRSYEQYF
TRBD1	TRBJ2-3	TRBV6-1	CASSVSGQTSTDTQYF
NA	TRBJ1-6	TRBV6-5	CASSYHAGGFGSPLHF
TRBD1	TRBJ1-2	TRBV7-9	CASSRTGGRPENYGYTF
NA	TRBJ2-7	TRBV15	CATSIQRTSYEQYF
NA	TRBJ1-5	TRBV19	CASSRYSNQPQNF
TRBD1	TRBJ1-5	TRBV6-1	CASNQDRGPAQPQHF
NA	TRBJ1-2	TRBV6-5	CASSYSTDYGYTF
NA	TRBJ2-5	TRBV9	CASSVLPSGETQYF
NA	TRBJ1-2	TRBV28	CASSLSRRPYYGYPF
TRBD1	TRBJ2-1	TRBV19	CASSWGQGHNEQFF
NA	TRBJ1-1	TRBV7-9	CASSLVGGPNTEAFF
NA	TRBJ2-1	TRBV7-3	CASSLIGGEQFF
TRBD1	TRBJ1-1	TRBV7-6	CASSHHRDREWNTEAFF
TRBD1	TRBJ1-2	TRBV27	CASRVDRAVGGYTF
NA	TRBJ1-2	TRBV27	CASSLSPGQLYGYTF
NA	TRBJ2-3	TRBV13	CASSASQVSLSTDTQYF
NA	TRBJ1-2	TRBV20-1	CSARRPKGYTF
NA	TRBJ2-7	TRBV6-5	CASVGTEGTYEQYF
TRBD1	TRBJ1-1	TRBV11-2	CASSRDRGAEWGGAEAFF
NA	TRBJ2-7	TRBV12-5	CASGLVLGRQTVDHEQYF
NA	TRBJ2-2	TRBV9	CASSVYAWRGNTGELFF
NA	TRBJ1-4	TRBV7-9	CASSLQGFNEKLFF
NA	TRBJ1-6	TRBV4-2	CASSQDQQGDNSPLHF
NA	TRBJ1-1	TRBV7-9	CASSPTGNFEAFF
TRBD1	TRBJ1-2	TRBV27	CANPTGLNYGYTF
TRBD2	TRBJ2-3	TRBV19	CASSIERLAGLSTDTQYF
NA	TRBJ1-2	TRBV30	CAWMRGFYGYTF
TRBD2	TRBJ2-1	TRBV11-2	CASSLPLLAGAYNEQFF
NA	TRBJ1-1	TRBV7-2	CASSLALVRDTEAFF
TRBD2	TRBJ2-6	TRBV25-1	CASSLAGYSGANVLTF
NA	TRBJ2-1	TRBV7-2	CASSLDLRQGRYNEQFF
TRBD1	TRBJ1-1	TRBV18	CASLKDRAETEAFF
NA	TRBJ2-1	TRBV6-6	CASSFRREGRNEQFF
NA	TRBJ2-7	TRBV4-3	CASSQGQDSWGEQYF
NA	TRBJ1-1	TRBV5-4	CADSPGQPLNTEAFF
NA	TRBJ1-4	TRBV27	CASRPGVNEKLFF
TRBD1	TRBJ1-5	TRBV28	CASRQGAWVSNQPQHF
NA	TRBJ2-2	TRBV4-3	CASSQEGRKNPYAGKGGELFF
NA	TRBJ2-7	TRBV4-3	CASSQVGANLGYEQYF
NA	NA	TRBV5-1	CASSLYGGLDGEQYF
NA	TRBJ2-7	TRBV6-5	CASSFGLAGEQYF
NA	TRBJ1-1	TRBV7-9	CASRGGVNTEAFF
NA	TRBJ2-1	TRBV18	CASRGWDRAYNEQFF
NA	TRBJ1-5	TRBV6-1	CASLRNSNQPQHF
TRBD2	TRBJ2-3	TRBV4-2	CASSQDLAGHTDTQYF
TRBD1	TRBJ2-5	TRBV18	CASSPDRAKTQYF
NA	TRBJ2-3	TRBV6-6	CASSSGKRISTDTQYF